These 27 T cell receptor beta chains were sequenced from one sample in a study of early T cells in non-severe SARS-CoV-2 infection. TCRdb analysed the 5' RACE reads with MiXCR anew, one entry per CDR3 protein. The sample includes 50,000 or so distinct CDR3 sequences, approximately 5.6% of them seen just once. Sequencing was done on a sample of whole blood. The receptors derive from an adult who was a healthcare worker with PCR-confirmed SARS-CoV-2 infection or an uninfected control (not recorded which).

This clonotype was counted ten times or more. The J gene is TRBJ1-2, the V gene TRBV6-5; D may be TRBD1 (6 bases). This CDR3 has 13 amino acids. V was clipped by 4 bases and J by 7 bases, with 13 bases between them. Germline lookup yields CDR1 MNHEY and CDR2 SVGAGI. The CDR3 bases are TGTGCCAGCAGTTTTGGGTTGGGGGCTGGCTACACCTTC. It is translated as CASSFGLGAGYTF.

This clonotype was detected many times. The rearrangement uses TRBV7-6 and TRBJ1-1; 7 nucleotides match TRBD1. The germline V gene encodes CDR1 SGHVS and CDR2 FNYEAQ. With V trimmed by 5 bases and J by 6 bases, 6 bases remained unmatched. This CDR3 has 13 residues. The CDR3 region has the DNA TGTGCCAGCAGCGCAGACAGGGATTCTGAAGCTTTCTTT. It encodes CASSADRDSEAFF.

This clonotype came up many times. The chain links TRBV11-2 to TRBJ2-4; 8 bases fit TRBD2. This CDR3 has 16 amino acids. Germline values: CDR1 SGHAT, CDR2 FQNNGV. After removal of 5 bases from V and 1 base from J, the junction contained 7 bases not matched to a gene. The CDR3 bases are TGTGCCAGCAGCCACGGGACTAGGAGGGCCAAAAACATTCAGTACTTC. The encoded protein is CASSHGTRRAKNIQYF.

This clonotype was detected ten times or more. This chain uses TRBV2 with TRBJ2-3, with TRBD1 matching 7 bases. CDR1 SNHLY and CDR2 FYNNEI come from the germline V gene. V lost 6 bases, J lost 13 bases, and 7 bases stayed unmatched. The CDR3 covers 11 residues. The CDR3 nucleotides are TGTGCCAGCAGCGTTGACAGGGCGGAGTATTTT. It specifies CASSVDRAEYF.

This clonotype was observed many times. This rearrangement joins TRBV20-1 to TRBJ1-2; D gene unclear. Germline lookup yields CDR1 DFQATT and CDR2 SNEGSKA (reference sequence). This CDR3 is 13 amino acids long. Trimming shortened V by 3 bases and J by 2 bases, and 10 bases separated the two germline ends. The CDR3 DNA is TGCAGTGCTAGCGGTGGCGAGAACTATGGCTACACCTTC. Protein sequence: CSASGGENYGYTF.

This clonotype showed up many times. The V call is TRBV18, the J call TRBJ2-7, with TRBD2 matching 11 bases. The V segment lost 6 bases and the J segment 7 bases; nucleotides outside the gene matches: 11. Germline V gene data show CDR1 as KGHSH and CDR2 as LQKENI. The CDR3 loop spans 15 amino acids. The CDR3 loop reads CASSYAQLAGDEQYF. CDR3 nucleotide sequence: TGTGCCAGCTCCTACGCCCAACTAGCGGGAGATGAGCAGTACTTC.

The chain employs TRBV10-2 and TRBJ2-1; TRBD2 matches at 14 bases. This CDR3 spans 17 amino acids. Per the germline V gene, CDR1 is WSHSY and CDR2 is SAAADI. The junction had 7 bases not matched to a gene; V was cut back by 2 bases and J by 7 bases. The CDR3 DNA follows: TGCGCCAGCAGTGAGCCCGGGACTAGCGGGGGAAGGAATGAGCAGTTCTTC. Its translation is CASSEPGTSGGRNEQFF.

This clonotype has more than one count but fewer than ten. V usage is TRBV2 and J usage is TRBJ2-2, with 10 bases lining up with TRBD2. The CDR3 length is 14 residues. Germline loops: CDR1 SNHLY, CDR2 FYNNEI. V lost 7 bases to trimming and J lost 5 bases; unmatched junction nucleotides: 4. This CDR3 reads CASTSGSQTGELFF. The CDR3 region has the DNA TGTGCCAGCACTAGCGGGAGCCAGACCGGGGAGCTGTTTTTT.

This chain connects TRBV5-4 to TRBJ2-1, with TRBD2 as a possible D gene (7 bases). Trimming shortened V by 4 bases and J by 8 bases, and 25 bases separated the two germline ends. Germline CDR1 and CDR2: SGHNT and YYREEE (reference sequence). The CDR3 loop spans 17 amino acids. The chain's CDR3 is CASSPPIGVGGLDEQFF. In DNA, the CDR3 is TGTGCCAGCAGCCCGCCAATAGGCGTGGGGGGGCTGGATGAGCAGTTCTTC. Based on the CDR3 plus reference TRBV5-4 and TRBJ2-1, the full variable domain is ETGVTQSPTHLIKTRGQQVTLRCSSQSGHNTVSWYQQALGQGPQFIFQYYREEENGRGNFPPRFSGLQFPNYSSELNVNALELDDSALYLCASSPPIGVGGLDEQFFGPGTRLTVL.

This clonotype was counted ten times or more. CDR3 sequence reads: CSARVFSGGNEQFF. The CDR3 bases are TGCAGTGCTAGAGTTTTTAGCGGGGGGAATGAGCAGTTCTTC. The genes are TRBV20-1 and TRBJ2-1; 10 nucleotides line up with TRBD2. The trim removed 1 base at V and 7 bases at J, leaving 4 bases unmatched. This CDR3 spans 14 amino acids. CDR1 DFQATT and CDR2 SNEGSKA come from the germline V gene (reference sequence).

This clonotype showed up many times. CDR3 sequence: CASSLVDSQETQYF. The CDR3 nucleotides are TGCGCCAGCAGCTTGGTTGACAGCCAAGAGACCCAGTACTTC. The chain combines TRBV5-1 with TRBJ2-5, with a possible D match to TRBD1 (5 bases). In germline, CDR1 is SGHRS, CDR2 YFSETQ. The V end was cut by 0 bases, the J end by 1 base, with 7 bases between. CDR3 length: 14 amino acids. The full variable domain, in which reference TRBV5-1 and TRBJ2-5 provide the parts outside the CDR3, is KAGVTQTPRYLIKTRGQQVTLSCSPISGHRSVSWYQQTPGQGLQFLFEYFSETQRNKGNFPGRFSGRQFSNSRSEMNVSTLELGDSALYLCASSLVDSQETQYFGPGTRLLVL.

This clonotype appeared many times. This sequence joins TRBV4-3 and TRBJ2-2; TRBD2 aligns across 10 bases. CDR1 is LGHNA, CDR2 YSLEER, per germline. Losses at the gene ends were 0 bases for V and 4 bases for J; bases not matched to a gene: 11. There are 19 residues in the CDR3. CDR3 residues: CASSQEGLAGAPGTGELFF. CDR3 bases: TGCGCCAGCAGCCAAGAAGGGCTAGCGGGGGCCCCGGGCACCGGGGAGCTGTTTTTT.

This chain joins TRBV7-9 and TRBJ1-4; D gene unclear. V was cut by 0 bases and J by 8 bases, with 4 bases left in between. The germline V gene has CDR1 SEHNR and CDR2 FQNEAQ (reference sequence). The CDR3 is 12 residues long. CDR3 amino acids: CASSLAQEKLFF. In DNA, the CDR3 is TGTGCCAGCAGCTTAGCACAGGAAAAACTGTTTTTT.

The CDR3 DNA sequence: TGTGCCAGCGAGCAGACCTCCTACGAGCAGTACTTC. Its translation: CASEQTSYEQYF. The chain combines TRBV6-2 or TRBV6-3 with TRBJ2-7; D is undetermined. Trimming removed 8 bases from V and 0 bases from J, with 8 bases in between. The germline V gene encodes CDR1 MNHEY and CDR2 SVGEGT. The CDR3 consists of 12 residues.

The V and J genes are TRBV5-1 and TRBJ2-1, with D maybe TRBD2 (5 bases). V lost 0 bases to trimming and J lost 6 bases, with 10 bases between them. This CDR3 has 14 amino acids. Germline-derived CDR1 and CDR2 are SGHRS and YFSETQ. This chain's CDR3 is CASSLAGNSNEQFF. CDR3 nucleotide sequence: TGCGCCAGCAGCTTGGCGGGGAACAGCAATGAGCAGTTCTTC. The variable domain in full, completed from reference TRBV5-1 and TRBJ2-1, reads KAGVTQTPRYLIKTRGQQVTLSCSPISGHRSVSWYQQTPGQGLQFLFEYFSETQRNKGNFPGRFSGRQFSNSRSEMNVSTLELGDSALYLCASSLAGNSNEQFFGPGTRLTVL.

This clonotype is a singleton in its sample. A much larger clone is a single base away; this may be a read error. V is TRBV12-3 or TRBV12-4 and J is TRBJ1-6; D is possibly TRBD1 (6 bases). V was cut by 8 bases and J by 6 bases, with 14 bases left in between. This CDR3 is 14 amino acids long. CDR3 nucleotide sequence: TGTGCCAGCGGCCTACAGGGAGGTAATTCACCCCTCCACTTT. It is translated as CASGLQGGNSPLHF.

The V gene is TRBV7-6, the J gene TRBJ2-7; D remains unclear. The CDR3 is made up of 18 amino acids. V was pared by 2 bases and J by 1 base, with 21 bases between. From germline, CDR1 is SGHVS and CDR2 FNYEAQ. In DNA form, the CDR3 reads TGTGCCAGCAGCTTAAGGGCTTCAGGTCAGCGTAATTCCTACGAGCAGTACTTC. It is translated as CASSLRASGQRNSYEQYF.

In this sample, this clonotype turned up many times. The chain combines TRBV7-9 with TRBJ2-3; D remains ambiguous. From germline, CDR1 is SEHNR and CDR2 FQNEAQ (reference sequence). The CDR3 extends over 16 amino acids. Between the trimmed V and J ends, which lost 2 bases and 2 bases, there was a span of 14 bases. The CDR3 nucleotides are TGTGCCAGCAGCTTAATCCGGATCACTAACACAGATACGCAGTATTTT. It specifies CASSLIRITNTDTQYF.

Many counts were recorded for this clonotype. V and J are TRBV5-4 and TRBJ1-2; 8 bases fit TRBD1. V trimming: 4 bases; J trimming: 6 bases; junction bases outside the gene matches: 11. This CDR3 comprises 15 residues. Looked up from germline, CDR1 is SGHNT and CDR2 is YYREEE (reference sequence). CDR3 DNA: TGTGCCAGCAGCAGACCCCGGACAGGGATGGATGGCTACACCTTC. Its translation: CASSRPRTGMDGYTF.

The table lists this clonotype with many counts. The genes are TRBV19 and TRBJ2-2; the match to TRBD2 covers 8 bases. Germline V CDR1 and CDR2: LNHDA, SQIVND (reference sequence). The CDR3 loop spans 14 amino acids. Germline trimming cut 5 bases from V and 6 bases from J; bases unmatched to any gene: 5. For the CDR3, the DNA is TGTGCCAGTAGTGCCGGGAGGGCCTCCGGGGAGCTGTTTTTT. Translating it yields CASSAGRASGELFF.

Regarding this clonotype: The junction departs from the called germline gene at one end, perhaps through a read error. The chain recombines TRBV10-2 with TRBJ1-1; D ambiguous. Germline CDR1 WSHSY, CDR2 SAAADI. The CDR3 runs 8 residues. The CDR3 DNA sequence: TGCGCCAGCGACTCGGCCATTTTT. This gives the protein CASDSAIF.

This clonotype was observed at least ten times. The gene calls are TRBV12-3 or TRBV12-4 and TRBJ1-2; D ambiguous. The CDR3 consists of 12 residues. V shed 1 base and J shed 3 bases, with 3 bases lying between them. The chain's CDR3 is CASSLDYYGYTF. The CDR3 coding sequence is TGTGCCAGCAGTTTAGACTACTATGGCTACACCTTC.

The sample holds a few counts of this clonotype. The chain has TRBV19 and TRBJ1-2, with 7 bases aligning to TRBD1. The junction had 6 bases not matched to a gene; V was cut back by 7 bases and J by 1 base. Germline V gives CDR1 LNHDA, CDR2 SQIVND (reference sequence). This CDR3 comprises 14 residues. The CDR3 protein is CASTDRALNYGYTF. DNA for the CDR3: TGTGCCAGTACCGACAGGGCACTTAACTATGGCTACACCTTC.

This clonotype occurred many times. The chain couples TRBV5-4 to TRBJ2-7, with 9 bases fitting TRBD2. After removal of 4 bases from V and 0 bases from J, the junction contained 8 bases not matched to a gene. This CDR3 has 16 residues. Germline CDR1 and CDR2: SGHNT and YYREEE (reference sequence). The CDR3 DNA follows: TGTGCCAGCAGCGCGGGGGGGACTAGCAGCTCCTACGAGCAGTACTTC. Amino acid sequence: CASSAGGTSSSYEQYF.

At least ten counts were recorded for this clonotype. J is TRBJ2-3 and V is TRBV5-6; TRBD1 matches 9 bases. J gave up 0 bases and V 4 bases, and 3 bases lay outside the gene matches. The length of the CDR3 is 15 residues. The germline V gene encodes CDR1 SGHDT and CDR2 YYEEEE. CDR3: CASSVGQGSTDTQYF. The DNA for the CDR3 is TGTGCCAGCAGCGTAGGACAGGGGAGCACAGATACGCAGTATTTT.

The rearrangement joins TRBV6-2 or TRBV6-3 to TRBJ2-1; 11 nucleotides match TRBD2. Germline loops: CDR1 MNHEY, CDR2 SVGEGT. The V segment lost 6 bases and the J segment 2 bases; nucleotides outside the gene matches: 0. This CDR3 is built from 14 residues. The CDR3 coding sequence is TGTGCCAGCAGGACTAGCGGGACCTACAATGAGCAGTTCTTC. It codes for CASRTSGTYNEQFF.

This clonotype was counted many times. The rearrangement joins TRBV10-3 to TRBJ2-7; D unresolved. Deletions cut 5 bases from V and 7 bases from J, with 15 bases between. The CDR3 is made up of 13 amino acids. Germline CDR1 reads ENHRY; CDR2 reads SYGVKD. CDR3 amino acids: CAISPTVRLEQYF. CDR3 in DNA: TGTGCCATCAGTCCCACTGTACGCCTTGAGCAGTACTTC.